Listed below are T cell receptor beta chains from one sample, sequenced in a study of beta chain features in type 1 diabetes. The method was immunoSEQ multiplex PCR; TCRdb's version includes in-frame clones alone and lacks a portion of them. This repertoire shows approximately 400,000 clones, more than 12% found once; its top ten account for about 0.018%. Sequencing was performed on naive CD4+ T cells from blood. Every receptor here comes from a woman aged 18-29 years in good health. CDR3s include the opening cysteine and the closing phenylalanine or tryptophan. The D gene is left open where the match is weak. Size values are once, few and many counts, or a class for expanded clones, and some rows have none.

d_gene: TRBD2
j_gene: TRBJ2-3
abundance: NA
len: 17
v_gene: TRBV9
CDR3nt: TGTGCCAGCAGCGTAAGGACTAGCGGGCCAAGCACAGATACGCAGTATTTT
CDR3aa: CASSVRTSGPSTDTQYF

d_gene: NA
j_gene: TRBJ2-6
abundance: NA
len: 17
v_gene: TRBV9
CDR3nt: TGTGCCAGCAGCGACCGGGACACCTACTCTGGGGCCAACGTCCTGACTTTC
CDR3aa: CASSDRDTYSGANVLTF

d_gene: TRBD1
j_gene: TRBJ2-2
abundance: few
len: 14
v_gene: TRBV10-3
CDR3nt: TGTGCCATCACCGGACAGGGGAACACCGGGGAGCTGTTTTTT
CDR3aa: CAITGQGNTGELFF

d_gene: TRBD1
j_gene: TRBJ2-3
abundance: few
len: 12
v_gene: TRBV30
CDR3nt: TGTGCCGGGACAGTCATCACAGATACGCAGTATTTT
CDR3aa: CAGTVITDTQYF

d_gene: TRBD1
j_gene: TRBJ1-1
abundance: NA
len: 14
v_gene: TRBV7-9
CDR3nt: TGTGCCAGCCCCTTGGGACAGGCTAACACTGAAGCTTTCTTT
CDR3aa: CASPLGQANTEAFF

d_gene: NA
j_gene: TRBJ2-7
abundance: few
len: 15
v_gene: TRBV6-5
CDR3nt: TGTGCCAGCAGTATCCCCATTCCGACAGGCTACGAGCAGTACTTC
CDR3aa: CASSIPIPTGYEQYF

d_gene: TRBD2
j_gene: TRBJ2-1
abundance: few
len: 15
v_gene: TRBV29-1
CDR3nt: TGCAGCGTTGAACTAGCGGATAAACAAGGGAATGAGCAGTTCTTC
CDR3aa: CSVELADKQGNEQFF

d_gene: NA
j_gene: TRBJ2-7
abundance: NA
len: 12
v_gene: TRBV11-3
CDR3nt: TGTGCCAGCAGCTCGTCAGGCTACGAGCAGTACTTC
CDR3aa: CASSSSGYEQYF

d_gene: TRBD1
j_gene: TRBJ2-1
abundance: NA
len: 15
v_gene: TRBV19
CDR3nt: TGTGCCAGTAGTATTGGGACAGGGGGATACAATGAGCAGTTCTTC
CDR3aa: CASSIGTGGYNEQFF

d_gene: TRBD1
j_gene: TRBJ1-1
abundance: NA
len: 15
v_gene: TRBV5-4
CDR3nt: TGTGCCAGCCAGGGACAGGCCGGATTGAACACTGAAGCTTTCTTT
CDR3aa: CASQGQAGLNTEAFF

d_gene: NA
j_gene: TRBJ2-7
abundance: NA
len: 14
v_gene: TRBV10-3
CDR3nt: TGTGCCATCAGTGATGAGACTACATCCTACGAGCAGTACTTC
CDR3aa: CAISDETTSYEQYF

d_gene: TRBD1
j_gene: TRBJ2-5
abundance: few
len: 15
v_gene: TRBV25-1
CDR3nt: TGTGCCAGCAGGGTAGGGGGCTCCAGCCAAGAGACCCAGTACTTC
CDR3aa: CASRVGGSSQETQYF

d_gene: TRBD2
j_gene: TRBJ2-1
abundance: few
len: 15
v_gene: TRBV7-8
CDR3nt: TGTGCCAGCAGCTCTAGCGGGCAGACCTACAATGAGCAGTTCTTC
CDR3aa: CASSSSGQTYNEQFF

d_gene: NA
j_gene: TRBJ2-2
abundance: NA
len: 15
v_gene: TRBV25-1
CDR3nt: TGTGCCAGCAGCCGAATCGGGGGTAACACCGGGGAGCTGTTTTTT
CDR3aa: CASSRIGGNTGELFF

d_gene: NA
j_gene: TRBJ2-1
abundance: NA
len: 16
v_gene: TRBV5-1
CDR3nt: TGCGCCAGCAGCCCGTTGGAGGCTAGCAGGAACAATGAGCAGTTCTTC
CDR3aa: CASSPLEASRNNEQFF

d_gene: NA
j_gene: TRBJ1-2
abundance: few
len: 17
v_gene: TRBV18
CDR3nt: TGTGCCAGCTCACCACAGGGGTCGAAAACGTCGGTCCGTGGCTACACCTTC
CDR3aa: CASSPQGSKTSVRGYTF

d_gene: NA
j_gene: TRBJ2-5
abundance: few
len: 15
v_gene: TRBV29-1
CDR3nt: TGCAGCGTTGAACCGGCGGCGGGGGCACAAGAGACCCAGTACTTC
CDR3aa: CSVEPAAGAQETQYF

d_gene: TRBD2
j_gene: TRBJ2-7
abundance: NA
len: 15
v_gene: TRBV6-5
CDR3nt: TGTGCCAGCAGTTACTCACGGACTAGCGCCTACGAGCAGTACTTC
CDR3aa: CASSYSRTSAYEQYF

d_gene: TRBD1
j_gene: TRBJ2-7
abundance: NA
len: 15
v_gene: TRBV7-9
CDR3nt: TGTGCCAGCAGCGCCTACAGGGGGCGTTTATACGAGCAGTACTTC
CDR3aa: CASSAYRGRLYEQYF

d_gene: NA
j_gene: TRBJ2-3
abundance: NA
len: 14
v_gene: TRBV30
CDR3nt: TGTGCCTCCACTGGCGGGAAGGGTCCAGATACGCAGTATTTT
CDR3aa: CASTGGKGPDTQYF

d_gene: TRBD2
j_gene: TRBJ2-1
abundance: few
len: 17
v_gene: TRBV4-2
CDR3nt: TGTGCCAGCAGCCAAGAGGGGGGGACTAGCGGGAGCAATGAGCAGTTCTTC
CDR3aa: CASSQEGGTSGSNEQFF

d_gene: TRBD2
j_gene: TRBJ2-1
abundance: NA
len: 13
v_gene: TRBV7-9
CDR3nt: TGTGCCTCTAGCGGGCGGGTTCGGGGTGAGCAGTTCTTC
CDR3aa: CASSGRVRGEQFF

d_gene: TRBD1
j_gene: TRBJ1-1
abundance: NA
len: 16
v_gene: TRBV14
CDR3nt: TGTGCCAGCAGCCAGGTACAGGGGAGTGTCGGCACTGAAGCTTTCTTT
CDR3aa: CASSQVQGSVGTEAFF

d_gene: TRBD1
j_gene: TRBJ2-2
abundance: once
len: 14
v_gene: TRBV7-9
CDR3nt: TGTGCCAGCAGACAAGACAGGGTCGGCGGGGAGCTGTTTTTT
CDR3aa: CASRQDRVGGELFF

d_gene: NA
j_gene: TRBJ2-7
abundance: few
len: 13
v_gene: TRBV28
CDR3nt: TGTGCCAGCAGTTTGACTAGTACCTACGAGCAGTACTTC
CDR3aa: CASSLTSTYEQYF

d_gene: TRBD2
j_gene: TRBJ2-7
abundance: few
len: 12
v_gene: TRBV5-1
CDR3nt: TGCGCCAGCAGCTCTAGCGGGAACGAGCAGTACTTC
CDR3aa: CASSSSGNEQYF

d_gene: NA
j_gene: TRBJ1-1
abundance: NA
len: 13
v_gene: TRBV7-2
CDR3nt: TGTGCCAGCAGCTTGCAGGGTAACGCTGAAGCTTTCTTT
CDR3aa: CASSLQGNAEAFF

d_gene: TRBD2
j_gene: TRBJ2-5
abundance: NA
len: 15
v_gene: TRBV4-3
CDR3nt: TGCGCCAGCAGCCACAATAGCGGGAGTTATGAGACCCAGTACTTC
CDR3aa: CASSHNSGSYETQYF

d_gene: NA
j_gene: TRBJ1-1
abundance: few
len: 13
v_gene: TRBV29-1
CDR3nt: TGCAGCGCGCCTTCGGTCTTGAACACTGAAGCTTTCTTT
CDR3aa: CSAPSVLNTEAFF

d_gene: TRBD2
j_gene: TRBJ2-7
abundance: NA
len: 17
v_gene: TRBV7-9
CDR3nt: TGTGCCAGCAGCTTAGGGGGTAGCGGGAGGGACCGCTACGAGCAGTACTTC
CDR3aa: CASSLGGSGRDRYEQYF

d_gene: TRBD1
j_gene: TRBJ1-4
abundance: few
len: 14
v_gene: TRBV7-9
CDR3nt: TGTGCCAGCAGCAAGGACAGGGGTTATGAAAAACTGTTTTTT
CDR3aa: CASSKDRGYEKLFF

d_gene: TRBD2
j_gene: TRBJ2-3
abundance: NA
len: 16
v_gene: TRBV7-8
CDR3nt: TGTGCCAGCAGCTCAGGTCTAGCGGGAGAGGCCGATACGCAGTATTTT
CDR3aa: CASSSGLAGEADTQYF

d_gene: NA
j_gene: TRBJ2-7
abundance: NA
len: 13
v_gene: TRBV29-1
CDR3nt: TGCAGCGCCGAGGGGGACACCTCCTACGAGCAGTACTTC
CDR3aa: CSAEGDTSYEQYF

d_gene: NA
j_gene: TRBJ2-7
abundance: NA
len: 13
v_gene: TRBV7-9
CDR3nt: TGTGCCAGCAGGCCTGGACTCTTCTACGAGCAGTACTTC
CDR3aa: CASRPGLFYEQYF

d_gene: NA
j_gene: TRBJ1-1
abundance: NA
len: 13
v_gene: TRBV19
CDR3nt: TGTGCCAGTAGTCTCAGGGGGAACACTGAAGCTTTCTTT
CDR3aa: CASSLRGNTEAFF

d_gene: NA
j_gene: TRBJ2-7
abundance: NA
len: 14
v_gene: TRBV13
CDR3nt: TGTGCCAGCAGCTACCGGACGGAGGCCTACGAGCAGTACTTC
CDR3aa: CASSYRTEAYEQYF

d_gene: TRBD1
j_gene: TRBJ1-2
abundance: few
len: 14
v_gene: TRBV9
CDR3nt: TGTGCCAGCAGCGGAGGACAGGGGGCTTCTGGCTACACCTTC
CDR3aa: CASSGGQGASGYTF

d_gene: NA
j_gene: TRBJ2-3
abundance: NA
len: 15
v_gene: TRBV10-3
CDR3nt: TGTGCCACCAGGGGGCTAGCGGCTAGCACAGATACGCAGTATTTT
CDR3aa: CATRGLAASTDTQYF

d_gene: TRBD2
j_gene: TRBJ2-5
abundance: few
len: 15
v_gene: TRBV18
CDR3nt: TGTGCCAGCTCACTAGGACTAGCGGGTATGGAGACCCAGTACTTC
CDR3aa: CASSLGLAGMETQYF

d_gene: TRBD2
j_gene: TRBJ2-1
abundance: NA
len: 15
v_gene: TRBV4-3
CDR3nt: TGCGCCAGCAGCCAAGATTTGGGACTAGGCGATGAGCAGTTCTTC
CDR3aa: CASSQDLGLGDEQFF

d_gene: TRBD2
j_gene: TRBJ2-1
abundance: NA
len: 15
v_gene: TRBV28
CDR3nt: TGTGCCAGCAGTTACCAACTAGCGGCCTACAATGAGCAGTTCTTC
CDR3aa: CASSYQLAAYNEQFF

d_gene: TRBD1
j_gene: TRBJ2-3
abundance: NA
len: 13
v_gene: TRBV15
CDR3nt: TGTGCCACCAGCAGTTACAGGGGCCATACGCAGTATTTT
CDR3aa: CATSSYRGHTQYF

d_gene: NA
j_gene: TRBJ1-1
abundance: few
len: 16
v_gene: TRBV28
CDR3nt: TGTGCCAGCAGTTTATGGAGAGGGGAGGTTGTGGCTGAAGCTTTCTTT
CDR3aa: CASSLWRGEVVAEAFF

d_gene: TRBD1
j_gene: TRBJ2-2
abundance: NA
len: 15
v_gene: TRBV6-5
CDR3nt: TGTGCCAGCAGTTGGACAGGGGGCGACACCGGGGAGCTGTTTTTT
CDR3aa: CASSWTGGDTGELFF

d_gene: NA
j_gene: TRBJ2-2
abundance: NA
len: 16
v_gene: TRBV28
CDR3nt: TGTGCCAGCAGTTTATCGGGACTGGAGAACACCGGGGAGCTGTTTTTT
CDR3aa: CASSLSGLENTGELFF

d_gene: NA
j_gene: TRBJ2-7
abundance: NA
len: 12
v_gene: TRBV28
CDR3nt: TGTGCCAGCAGTTCAAACTCCTACGAGCAGTACTTC
CDR3aa: CASSSNSYEQYF

d_gene: TRBD1
j_gene: TRBJ1-2
abundance: NA
len: 12
v_gene: TRBV28
CDR3nt: TGTGCCAGCAGGAAACAGGGGGATGGCTACACCTTC
CDR3aa: CASRKQGDGYTF

d_gene: TRBD2
j_gene: TRBJ2-7
abundance: NA
len: 16
v_gene: TRBV15
CDR3nt: TGTGCCACCAGCAGAGATGGGACTAGCGGGAGAAGGGAGCAGTACTTC
CDR3aa: CATSRDGTSGRREQYF

d_gene: TRBD1
j_gene: TRBJ1-4
abundance: NA
len: 14
v_gene: TRBV25-1
CDR3nt: TGTGCCAGCAGTGACCAGGGGGCTGGGGGAAAACTGTTTTTT
CDR3aa: CASSDQGAGGKLFF

d_gene: TRBD2
j_gene: TRBJ2-7
abundance: few
len: 15
v_gene: TRBV9
CDR3nt: TGTGCCAGCAGCGCCTATTCGGGACTATTCTACGAGCAGTACTTC
CDR3aa: CASSAYSGLFYEQYF

d_gene: NA
j_gene: TRBJ1-5
abundance: few
len: 14
v_gene: TRBV15
CDR3nt: TGTGCCACCAGGCGCGATCTTAGCAATCAGCCCCAGCATTTT
CDR3aa: CATRRDLSNQPQHF